This T cell receptor (beta chain) appears in the sequencing data of a study of cytomegalovirus exposure and HLA in healthy donors (dated by TCRdb to about 2017). Broadly, across the study: An earlier analysis of approximately 590 of the donors reported 250 to 300 Gb of sequence data and more than 90 million unique TCR beta sequences from roughly 180 million T cells. A later genetic analysis used genome-wide SNP genotypes for about 60% of the 666 donors, treating that subset as a discovery cohort. Typing coverage differed by locus: A, B, C, DRB1 and DQB1 were typed in about 620-630 donors, DQA1 in about 560, DPA1 in 600 to 610, and DPB1 in just under 490. High-throughput TCR immunosequencing, statistical association of individual TCRs with disease status, and machine learning were combined to predict cytomegalovirus infection status. A later analysis re-analyzed previously published TCR beta repertoires from 650 to 800 donors and added high-resolution HLA genotyping to study TCR occurrence patterns. Class I and class II HLA loci were covered by the typing at four-digit resolution. Using immunosequencing, the study profiled T cell repertoires from around 670 subjects and related those repertoires to cytomegalovirus serostatus. Donor age, sex, ethnicity and CMV serostatus were compiled alongside the repertoire data. Rather than drawing on any new phenotypic data, the later analysis identified candidate immune exposures from TCR beta sequences and the way those sequences occurred across donors. Several DR-DQ haplotypes were treated as single units for association and clustering because of strong linkage in the cohort. Along with the approximately 700-subject first cohort, a separate validation cohort of roughly 110 different subjects was used. The study aimed to test whether signatures of past pathogen exposure could be identified by cataloging public T cell receptors. About 280 gigabases of sequencing data and around 85 million unique TCR sequences made up an early release that covered approximately 650 HLA-typed donors. Every repertoire in the discovery cohort had been generated on one and the same sequencing platform. The genetic ancestry cluster associated with self-reported Caucasian donors included approximately 85% of the approximately 400 genotyped donors. An earlier analysis of fewer than 750 of the donors used high-throughput TCR beta sequencing to judge whether each TCR beta V gene segment behaved as functional or pseudogenic. Across under 500 genotyped donors of the cohort, an average of about 250,000 unique TCR beta nucleotide sequences per donor were sequenced, and 15% to 20% of those sequences were non-productive. Overall study results and their limits: Cytomegalovirus status was reported to be diagnosed by the classifier with high specificity and sensitivity in both the original and validation cohorts. When HLA alleles, especially DR and DQ, strongly co-occurred, attributing TCR associations to individual alleles was difficult. A cluster of highly shared sequence variants was judged likely to represent a technical artifact of the sequencing pipeline. Only TCR beta chains were sequenced in this cohort, and the absence of alpha or paired-chain data limited detectable features. The earlier analysis of almost 600 of the donors excluded approximately 17 rarely observed V segments, including chromosome 9 orphons, because counts were too low. According to a later genetic analysis, donors in an Asian-associated ancestry cluster had fewer N-insertions in productive TCRs than the roughly 670-donor mean. Presence/absence analyses assumed roughly uniform sequencing depth across donors, an assumption that may not hold. It was suggested by the authors that the approach could potentially be generalized to other disease states and immunological phenotypes. The study gave a list of 150 to 200 TCR beta chains associated with cytomegalovirus. A further reported finding was that TCR beta sequences accurately predicted the HLA-A and HLA-B alleles for most subjects in the first cohort. In an earlier analysis of around 600 of the donors, most TCR beta V segments were observed in productive rearrangements about 87% or about 30% of the time, broadly matching IMGT annotations. Correlated functional status among segregating V segments might be attributable to linkage disequilibrium, but an unknown experimental factor could not be ruled out. A later analysis found that TCR association rates varied across HLA loci, with DRB1 alleles showing the most associated TCRs and HLA-C alleles the fewest. Specific HLA alleles were associated with 15,000 to 20,000 TCR beta sequences at a false discovery rate of 0.05 in a later analysis. In a later analysis, HLA-associated TCR beta chains were found to be more clonally expanded and to have lower generation probabilities than equally common non-associated chains. Some IMGT-functional V segments, including TRBV6-2 and TRBV6-3, could not be distinguished by the 87-base-pair reads and were therefore excluded. Three of the identified cytomegalovirus-associated TCR beta chains were confirmed in vitro to be specific for cytomegalovirus antigens. Most TCR sequences were observed very rarely across donors, whereas some public TCRs were present in many individuals. Immune exposure information for the cohort was limited to CMV serostatus. In a later analysis, several top co-occurrence clusters were reported to appear linked to parvovirus B19, influenza, CMV and Epstein-Barr virus. Because HLA typing was unavailable for some donors at each locus, only the typed subset was used in association tests. According to a later analysis, most CMV-associated TCR beta chains appeared to be HLA-restricted, and the HLA associations seemed to be driven largely by CMV exposure. An association between a missense DCLRE1C variant and V-gene and J-gene trimming of TCR beta chains was found in a later genetic analysis and replicated in an independent cohort.

The cohort comprised approximately 700 healthy bone marrow donors. Cohort members were all nominally healthy when sampled, although unrecorded immune exposures were likely present. CMV serostatus was recorded as positive for just under 300 and negative for about 50% of the 666 cohort members, whereas no CMV serostatus was recorded for the donor in question. A peripheral blood sample was provided by each donor, and peripheral blood mononuclear cells were used for TCR beta sequencing. The Qiagen DNeasy Blood Extraction Kit was used to extract genomic DNA from the blood cell samples. The library was generated by the immunoSEQ multiplex PCR assay. For the multiplex PCR, a mixture combining 60 forward primers for TCR Vbeta segments and 13 reverse primers for TCR Jbeta segments was used. A multiplex PCR assay on genomic DNA amplified the CDR3 region of rearranged TCR beta genes. On the Illumina HiSeq System, the amplified TCR beta libraries were sequenced as 87-base-pair reads. The source study handled its data this way. Across the 670 or so repertoires, a later analysis counted tens of millions of unique TCR beta chains, some 11 million of which were shared by at least two donors. Raw reads were error-corrected and collapsed into unique sequences by a nearest-neighbor algorithm in which closely related sequences were merged to remove PCR and sequencing errors. Alignment of CDR3 sequences to IMGT reference sequences was used to assign V, D and J gene segments. For a sequence to be retained, a match of at least six nucleotides to both a V gene segment and a J gene segment was required. Rearrangements were classified as productive when the CDR3 lacked stop codons and remained in frame with V and J, and all other rearrangements were classified as non-productive. CDR3 was defined according to IMGT convention as the region running from the second conserved V-encoded cysteine to the conserved J-encoded phenylalanine. In an earlier analysis of some 550 of the donors, sequences lacking an unambiguous match to a single V gene segment were excluded. An earlier analysis of 587 of the donors classified V segments as functional when productive rearrangements were above 56.7% and as segregating when the standard deviation between donors was above 5%. A statistical classification framework was built to diagnose cytomegalovirus status from the catalog of TCR beta chain sequences. In a later analysis, TCR nucleotide sequences were compared against IMGT/GENE-DB human TR gene sequences so that V and J genes could be assigned. A later analysis assigned CDR3 sequences and most-parsimonious VDJ recombination scenarios with the TCRdist pipeline. In a later analysis, each TCR beta chain was defined by its CDR3 amino acid sequence together with its V-gene family, and reads without a unique V-gene family were excluded. In a later analysis, 550 to 650 highly shared, low-generation-probability nucleotide sequences were removed to address suspected cross-contamination and a sequencing artifact. For each public chain, a later analysis derived a clonal expansion index from normalized ranks of inferred template counts within each repertoire. Generation probabilities in a later analysis came from a VDJ recombination model fitted to out-of-frame rearrangements, and those results were checked against IGoR. Hypergeometric tests were used in a later analysis to score TCR-TCR, TCR-HLA and TCR-CMV co-occurrence, with a repertoire-size bias correction applied to the TCR pairs. A later analysis estimated false discovery rates by permuting HLA or CMV assignments 20 times. In a later analysis, co-occurring TCRs were grouped using DBSCAN, with TCRdist sequence similarity added in when clustering inside HLA-allele-positive subsets. Co-occurrence clustering excluded repertoires with fewer than 30,000 or more than 120,000 public chains, plus five with anomalous nucleotide sharing. Sourced from immuneACCESS, this table was stored by TCRdb with only in-frame sequences that have V and J called. A share of the clones is absent; for the studies checked, an unresolved V gene accounts for under half, and the remainder has no known explanation. V and J calls plus clone size are reproduced from that table; the DNA served to infer D and trimming. The sample table contains approximately 97,000 clones; only one count was recorded for about 62% of them. 4% to 5.5% of the sample is held by the ten biggest clonotypes.

Comment on this clone: Its antigen is still unknown. Base qualities are not provided; no much larger clone lies one nucleotide away.

The V end gives up 8 bases and the J end 7 bases, leaving 6 bases in the junction not matched to a gene. CDR1 is given as MNHEY and CDR2 as SMNVEV, both from the germline V gene (reference sequence). Reading from cysteine to phenylalanine, the CDR3 counts 13 amino acids. Just CDR3 DNA is preserved here, 39 bases in frame from base 1. In this chain, TRBV27 is recombined with TRBJ1-4, with 8 middle bases fitting TRBD1. The receptor comes from a human donor in good health. What was sequenced was PBMCs. For the CDR3, the sequence is CASASGGSEKLFF. The DNA sequence reads TGTGCCAGCGCGTCAGGGGGCAGTGAAAAACTGTTTTTT.